The 25 T cell receptor beta chains presented below share a single source sample, sequenced in a study of shared clonotypes between healthy human individuals. The protocol was immunoSEQ multiplex PCR, while the TCRdb copy is restricted to in-frame clones and leaves out a portion. The repertoire holds some 1 million clones, with approximately 72% as singletons. The sample taken for sequencing was memory CD4+ T cells sorted from blood. The subset: CD45RA-negative fraction. These receptors were collected from a man aged 18 to 30 in good health.

This clone was detected once. CDR3 sequence reads: CASSPGQGYNEQFF. The CDR3 DNA reads as TGTGCCAGTAGTCCGGGACAGGGGTACAATGAGCAGTTCTTC. The chain recombines TRBV19 with TRBJ2-1; 10 bases match TRBD1. The CDR3 runs 14 residues. The junction had 2 bases not matched to a gene; V was cut back by 5 bases and J by 4 bases. Germline V gene sequence: CDR1 LNHDA, CDR2 SQIVND (reference sequence).

Here the CDR3 reads CASSLFGAQNTEAFF. CDR3 DNA sequence: TGTGCCAGCAGCTTATTCGGGGCCCAGAACACTGAAGCTTTCTTT. The chain uses TRBV7-9 and TRBJ1-1; D is possibly TRBD1 (5 bases). V dropped 2 bases and J dropped 1 base, with 11 bases sitting between them. Germline V gene data show CDR1 as SEHNR and CDR2 as FQNEAQ (reference sequence). The CDR3 extends over 15 amino acids. Together with reference TRBV7-9 and TRBJ1-1, the CDR3 gives the full variable domain: DTGVSQNPRHKITKRGQNVTFRCDPISEHNRLYWYRQTLGQGPEFLTYFQNEAQLEKSRLLSDRFSAERPKGSFSTLEIQRTEQGDSAMYLCASSLFGAQNTEAFFGQGTRLTVV.

This clone has a handful of counts. V usage is TRBV30 and J usage is TRBJ1-5, with D possibly matching TRBD1 (5 bases). Germline V gene data show CDR1 as GTSNPN and CDR2 as SVGIG (reference sequence). This CDR3 is built from 13 residues. V lost 5 bases and J 6 bases, leaving 14 bases between the germline ends. The CDR3 nucleotides read TGTGCCTGGGGCCTTTCAGGGTTTCAGCCCCAGCATTTT. Translation: CAWGLSGFQPQHF.

This clone was observed once. The same CDR3 also results from other DNA sequences found in this sample. The rearrangement links TRBV7-2 to TRBJ1-2, with a tentative D call TRBD1 (6 bases). V was pared by 5 bases and J by 4 bases, with 8 bases between. The CDR3 is made up of 12 amino acids. Germline CDR1 SGHTA, CDR2 FQGNSA. For the CDR3, the DNA is TGTGCCAGCAGCCGGACAGTCTATGGCTACACCTTC. Its translation is CASSRTVYGYTF.

This chain links TRBV6-6 with TRBJ2-3; D perhaps matches TRBD1 (6 bases). V was trimmed by 5 bases and J by 4 bases, leaving 19 bases between them. The germline V gene encodes CDR1 MNHNY and CDR2 SVGAGI (reference sequence). This CDR3 spans 16 amino acids. In DNA form, the CDR3 reads TGTGCCAGCAGTCCAAGTACAGGGAATCGTGCAGATACGCAGTATTTT. This encodes CASSPSTGNRADTQYF.

The chain recombines TRBV25-1 with TRBJ2-7, with 12 positions matching TRBD2. Germline CDR1 and CDR2: MGHDK and SYGVNS. The CDR3 extends over 15 amino acids. The V and J ends lost 4 bases and 3 bases, in that order; junction bases with no gene match: 4. The CDR3 spells CASSGPGLAGYEQYF. In nucleotides, the CDR3 is TGTGCCAGCAGTGGACCGGGACTAGCGGGCTACGAGCAGTACTTC.

This clone was found a few times. J is TRBJ1-2 and V is TRBV7-2, with 7 bases matching TRBD1. The trim removed 1 base at V and 6 bases at J, leaving 8 bases unmatched. The germline CDR1 and CDR2 sequences are SGHTA and FQGNSA. The CDR3 covers 15 residues. CDR3 bases: TGTGCCAGCAGCTTAGGACAGGGAAGGGAGGATGGCTACACCTTC. It translates to CASSLGQGREDGYTF. Using reference TRBV7-2 and TRBJ1-2 for the parts outside the CDR3, the full variable domain is GAGVSQSPSNKVTEKGKDVELRCDPISGHTALYWYRQSLGQGLEFLIYFQGNSAPDKSGLPSDRFSAERTGGSVSTLTIQRTQQEDSAVYLCASSLGQGREDGYTFGSGTRLTVV.

The rearrangement joins TRBV30 to TRBJ2-1; possible D gene TRBD2, 5 bases. Per the germline V gene, CDR1 is GTSNPN and CDR2 is SVGIG (reference sequence). This CDR3 is built from 15 residues. Trimming shortened V by 3 bases and J by 9 bases, and 21 bases separated the two germline ends. The CDR3: CAWSVRTGYRAEQFF. CDR3 DNA sequence: TGTGCCTGGAGCGTCCGGACGGGATACCGGGCTGAGCAGTTCTTC.

The rearrangement links TRBV19 to TRBJ1-5; 9 bases map to TRBD1. Germline lookup yields CDR1 LNHDA and CDR2 SQIVND (reference sequence). With V trimmed by 6 bases and J by 4 bases, 7 bases remained unmatched. The CDR3 is 15 residues long. The CDR3 DNA reads as TGTGCCAGTAGAAAAACCGGGACAGGGAATCAGCCCCAGCATTTT. Amino acids: CASRKTGTGNQPQHF.

The chain is built from TRBV4-1 and TRBJ2-2, with D possibly TRBD2 on 6 matching bases. V was shortened by 11 bases and J by 0 bases, with 13 bases between the two germline ends. This CDR3 is 14 amino acids long. Per the germline V gene, CDR1 is MGHRA and CDR2 is YSYEKL. This chain's CDR3 is CASRGSTNTGELFF. In nucleotides, the CDR3 is TGCGCCTCCCGGGGGTCTACGAACACCGGGGAGCTGTTTTTT.

The chain carries TRBV2 and TRBJ1-1; D not certain. The length of the CDR3 is 13 residues. Germline lookup yields CDR1 SNHLY and CDR2 FYNNEI. The V end lost 1 base, the J end lost 5 bases, and 8 bases lay between the germline ends. The CDR3 region has the DNA TGTGCCAGCAGTGAAGTGGGATCAACTGAAGCTTTCTTT. Protein sequence: CASSEVGSTEAFF.

V usage is TRBV6-6 and J usage is TRBJ2-7, with 10 nucleotides matching TRBD2. The CDR3 length is 16 residues. In germline, CDR1 is MNHNY, CDR2 SVGAGI (reference sequence). V shed 0 bases, J shed 5 bases, and the junction held 7 bases outside the gene matches. The CDR3 DNA is TGTGCCAGCAGTTACTCGAAAGCGGGGGGGCCGGACGAGCAGTACTTC. Translation: CASSYSKAGGPDEQYF.

J is TRBJ2-4 and V is TRBV5-4, with a possible D match to TRBD2 (7 bases). V lost 4 bases, J lost 9 bases, and 23 bases lay in between. The CDR3 is 16 amino acids. Germline V CDR1 and CDR2: SGHNT, YYREEE (reference sequence). CDR3 nucleotide sequence: TGTGCCAGCAGCAACAAACAGGGAGGGTCAACCGGCATTCAGTACTTC. Protein sequence: CASSNKQGGSTGIQYF. The whole variable domain, filled in from reference TRBV5-4 and TRBJ2-4, reads ETGVTQSPTHLIKTRGQQVTLRCSSQSGHNTVSWYQQALGQGPQFIFQYYREEENGRGNFPPRFSGLQFPNYSSELNVNALELDDSALYLCASSNKQGGSTGIQYFGAGTRLSVL.

V and J are TRBV2 and TRBJ2-4; D is possibly TRBD1 (5 bases). V lost 4 bases and J 3 bases, leaving 7 bases between the germline ends. The CDR3 has 13 residues. Germline CDR1 SNHLY, CDR2 FYNNEI. In DNA, the CDR3 is TGTGCCAGCAGTGCTGACAGCAAAAACATTCAGTACTTC. Translation: CASSADSKNIQYF.

This chain joins TRBV10-3 and TRBJ1-3; 7 nucleotides align to TRBD1. CDR1 and CDR2 from the germline V gene are ENHRY and SYGVKD. The CDR3 is 17 residues long. The V gene end was trimmed by 5 bases and the J gene end by 0 bases; junction bases not matched to a gene: 10. CDR3 sequence (DNA): TGTGCCATCAGTCCGACGGGGGGACAGAACTCTGGAAACACCATATATTTT. Translation: CAISPTGGQNSGNTIYF.

V gene TRBV21-1 combines with J gene TRBJ2-5; the table's D call TRBD1 went unverified against the DNA. TRBV21-1 is described as a pseudogene. This CDR3 has 17 amino acids. The CDR3 region is CASSKTSCQGAWGTQYF. The CDR3 region has the DNA TGTGCCAGCAGCAAGACTAGTTGTCAGGGGGCTTGGGGGACCCAGTACTTC.

This sequence joins TRBV30 and TRBJ2-5; the D gene is possibly TRBD1 (6 bases). The J call may be wrong; the DNA end is better matched by TRBJ2-7. Germline V CDR1 and CDR2: GTSNPN, SVGIG (reference sequence). The CDR3 has 14 amino acids. This CDR3 is CAWSLAGVPYEQYF. As DNA, the CDR3 is TGTGCCTGGAGTCTCGCAGGGGTCCCCTACGAGCAGTACTTC.

In the case of this clone: Other DNA sequences in the sample encode the same CDR3. The J gene is TRBJ2-1, the V gene TRBV7-2; TRBD2 matches at 9 bases. The CDR3 is made up of 16 amino acids. Germline CDR1 SGHTA, CDR2 FQGNSA. Losses at the gene ends were 1 base for V and 1 base for J; bases not matched to a gene: 2. CDR3 coding DNA: TGTGCCAGCAGCTTAGTCGCGGGGGGGTCCTACAATGAGCAGTTCTTC. As protein: CASSLVAGGSYNEQFF.

The rearrangement uses TRBV11-3 and TRBJ2-1; D is possibly TRBD1 or TRBD2 (5 bases each). The CDR3 has 15 amino acids. Between the trimmed V and J ends, which lost 5 bases and 2 bases, there was a span of 13 bases. From germline, CDR1 is SGHNT and CDR2 YENEEA. In nucleotides, the CDR3 is TGTGCCAGCAGCGTCCGGGACGCGGCCTACAATGAGCAGTTCTTC. Translating it yields CASSVRDAAYNEQFF. Drawing the rest from reference TRBV11-3 and TRBJ2-1, the complete variable domain is EAGVVQSPRYKIIEKKQPVAFWCNPISGHNTLYWYLQNLGQGPELLIRYENEEAVDDSQLPKDRFSAERLKGVDSTLKIQPAELGDSAVYLCASSVRDAAYNEQFFGPGTRLTVL.

The chain joins TRBV4-2 to TRBJ1-2; TRBD1 might be the D (5 bases). The CDR3 is made up of 15 amino acids. CDR1 is LGHNA, CDR2 YNFKEQ, per germline. Deletions cut 0 bases from V and 4 bases from J, with 12 bases between. Here the CDR3 reads CASSQDPGDGYGYTF. CDR3 bases: TGTGCCAGCAGCCAAGATCCTGGGGACGGCTATGGCTACACCTTC.

The genes are TRBV7-2 and TRBJ2-1, with 9 bases fitting TRBD2. This CDR3 spans 15 amino acids. V shed 3 bases, J shed 5 bases, and the junction held 5 bases outside the gene matches. CDR1 is SGHTA, CDR2 FQGNSA, per germline. This chain's CDR3 is CASSLSGRLNNEQFF. For the CDR3, the DNA is TGTGCCAGCAGCTTGAGCGGGAGGCTCAACAATGAGCAGTTCTTC.

V and J are TRBV12-5 and TRBJ2-7; D unresolved. The CDR3 length is 12 residues. Germline CDR1 is LGHNT and CDR2 is FRNRAP. V lost 5 bases and J lost 1, with 6 bases in between. The CDR3 sequence is CASGRQSYEQYF. The DNA for the CDR3 is TGTGCTAGTGGTCGGCAATCCTACGAGCAGTACTTC.

CDR3 sequence (DNA): TGCGCCAGCAGCCAGGGACCACCGGAAAACTACGAGCAGTACTTC. This translates into CASSQGPPENYEQYF. The chain has TRBV5-1 and TRBJ2-7, with D perhaps matching TRBD1 or TRBD2 (5 bases each). CDR1 and CDR2 from the germline V gene are SGHRS and YFSETQ. The CDR3 sequence is 15 residues long. V lost 4 bases, J lost 3 bases, and 17 bases lay in between.

The V gene is TRBV19, the J gene TRBJ1-1; D is possibly TRBD1 (5 bases). CDR3 length: 14 amino acids. The germline V gene encodes CDR1 LNHDA and CDR2 SQIVND (reference sequence). Trimming pared 6 bases from V and 2 bases from J, leaving 13 bases between. The CDR3 DNA follows: TGTGCCAGTAGGATGACAGACTTAAACACTGAAGCTTTCTTT. It codes for CASRMTDLNTEAFF. The entire variable domain, with the rest obtained from reference TRBV19 and TRBJ1-1, is as follows: DGGITQSPKYLFRKEGQNVTLSCEQNLNHDAMYWYRQDPGQGLRLIYYSQIVNDFQKGDIAEGYSVSREKKESFPLTVTSAQKNPTAFYLCASRMTDLNTEAFFGQGTRLTVV.

The chain has TRBV7-9 and TRBJ2-3, with TRBD2 matching 10 bases. J was trimmed by 1 base and V by 3 bases; bases with no gene match: 10. The CDR3 has 18 residues. Germline-derived CDR1 and CDR2 are SEHNR and FQNEAQ (reference sequence). The CDR3: CASSFGLAAIQRTDTQYF. The CDR3 bases are TGTGCCAGCAGCTTTGGACTAGCGGCGATCCAGCGCACAGATACGCAGTATTTT.